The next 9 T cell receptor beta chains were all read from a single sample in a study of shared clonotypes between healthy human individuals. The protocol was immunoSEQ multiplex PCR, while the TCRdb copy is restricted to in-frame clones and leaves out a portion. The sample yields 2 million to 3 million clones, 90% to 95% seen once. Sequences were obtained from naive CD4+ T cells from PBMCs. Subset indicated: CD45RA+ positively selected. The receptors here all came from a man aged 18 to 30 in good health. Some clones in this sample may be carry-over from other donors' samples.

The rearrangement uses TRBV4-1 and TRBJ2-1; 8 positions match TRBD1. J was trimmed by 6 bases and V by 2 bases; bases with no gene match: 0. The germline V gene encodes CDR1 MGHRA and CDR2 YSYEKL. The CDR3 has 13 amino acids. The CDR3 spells CASSQQGANEQFF. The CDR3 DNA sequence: TGCGCCAGCAGCCAACAGGGGGCCAATGAGCAGTTCTTC.

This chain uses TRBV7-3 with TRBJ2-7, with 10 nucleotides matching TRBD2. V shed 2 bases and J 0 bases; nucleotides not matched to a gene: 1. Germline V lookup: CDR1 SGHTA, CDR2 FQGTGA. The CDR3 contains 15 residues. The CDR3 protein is CASSLASGSSYEQYF. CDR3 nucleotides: TGTGCCAGCAGCTTAGCTAGCGGGAGCTCCTACGAGCAGTACTTC. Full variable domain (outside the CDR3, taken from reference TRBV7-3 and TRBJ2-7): GAGVSQTPSNKVTEKGKYVELRCDPISGHTALYWYRQSLGQGPEFLIYFQGTGAADDSGLPNDRFFAVRPEGSVSTLKIQRTERGDSAVYLCASSLASGSSYEQYFGPGTRLTVT.

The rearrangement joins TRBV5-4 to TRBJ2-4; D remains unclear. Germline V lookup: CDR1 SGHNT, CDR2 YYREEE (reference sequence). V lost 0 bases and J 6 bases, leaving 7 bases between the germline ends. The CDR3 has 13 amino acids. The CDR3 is CASSLEKRNIQYF. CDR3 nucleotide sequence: TGTGCCAGCAGCTTGGAGAAGAGAAACATTCAGTACTTC. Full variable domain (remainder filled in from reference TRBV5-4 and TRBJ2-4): ETGVTQSPTHLIKTRGQQVTLRCSSQSGHNTVSWYQQALGQGPQFIFQYYREEENGRGNFPPRFSGLQFPNYSSELNVNALELDDSALYLCASSLEKRNIQYFGAGTRLSVL.

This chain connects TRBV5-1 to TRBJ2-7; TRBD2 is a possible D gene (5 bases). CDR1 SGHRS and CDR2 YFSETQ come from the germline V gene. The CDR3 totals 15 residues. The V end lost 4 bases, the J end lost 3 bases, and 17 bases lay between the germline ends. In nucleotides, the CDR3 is TGCGCCAGCAGCCCTCGGGGTACTATCAACTACGAGCAGTACTTC. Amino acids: CASSPRGTINYEQYF. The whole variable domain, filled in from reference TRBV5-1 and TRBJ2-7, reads KAGVTQTPRYLIKTRGQQVTLSCSPISGHRSVSWYQQTPGQGLQFLFEYFSETQRNKGNFPGRFSGRQFSNSRSEMNVSTLELGDSALYLCASSPRGTINYEQYFGPGTRLTVT.

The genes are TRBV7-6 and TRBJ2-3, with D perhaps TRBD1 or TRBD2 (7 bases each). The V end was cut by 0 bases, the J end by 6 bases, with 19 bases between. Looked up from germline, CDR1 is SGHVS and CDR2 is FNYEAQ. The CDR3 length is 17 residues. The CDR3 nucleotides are TGTGCCAGCAGCTTAGCGCGGGGAGGGGGCTCAGGGGATACGCAGTATTTT. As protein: CASSLARGGGSGDTQYF.

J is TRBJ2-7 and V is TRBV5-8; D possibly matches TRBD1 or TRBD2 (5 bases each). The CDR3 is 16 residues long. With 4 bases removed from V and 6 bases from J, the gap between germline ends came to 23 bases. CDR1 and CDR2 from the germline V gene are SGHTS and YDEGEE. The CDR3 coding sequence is TGTGCCAGCAGCCCGCCGGGACGGCCAATGGTTAGCGAGCAGTACTTC. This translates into CASSPPGRPMVSEQYF.

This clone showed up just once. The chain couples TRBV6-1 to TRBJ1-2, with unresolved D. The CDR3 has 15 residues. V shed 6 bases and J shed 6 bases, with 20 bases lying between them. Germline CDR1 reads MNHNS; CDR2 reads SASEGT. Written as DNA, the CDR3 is TGTGCCAGCAGCTTACGTGGACGCTCCCGAAATGGCTACACCTTC. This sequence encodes CASSLRGRSRNGYTF.

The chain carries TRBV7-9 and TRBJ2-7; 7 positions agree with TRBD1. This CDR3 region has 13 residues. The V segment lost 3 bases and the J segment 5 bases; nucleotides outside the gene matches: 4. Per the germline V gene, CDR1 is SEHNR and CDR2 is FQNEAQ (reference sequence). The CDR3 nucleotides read TGTGCCAGCAGCTTTATCACAGGGGACGAGCAGTACTTC. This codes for CASSFITGDEQYF.

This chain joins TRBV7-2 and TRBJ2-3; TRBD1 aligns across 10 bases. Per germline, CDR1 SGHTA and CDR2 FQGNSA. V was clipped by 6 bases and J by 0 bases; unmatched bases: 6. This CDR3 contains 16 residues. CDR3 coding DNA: TGTGCCAGCAGGGCCGGACAGGGGGGTAGCACAGATACGCAGTATTTT. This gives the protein CASRAGQGGSTDTQYF.